The 9 T cell receptor beta chains presented below share a single source sample, sequenced in a study of human T cells and chemical hapten exposure. TCRdb re-derived calls from the RACE reads in MiXCR, one entry per CDR3 protein. Here the sample spans around 190,000 distinct CDR3 sequences, around 24% being singletons. Time point meaning: patch test 1, 2 weeks after DPC sensitization. Treatment: therapeutic diphenylcyclopropenone sensitization with weekly scalp DPC. The specimen was whole blood, collected in connection with sensitization to the hapten diphenylcyclopropenone (DPC). The receptors were gathered from a woman aged 50 to 65 with alopecia areata. Some clones in this sample may be carry-over from other donors' samples.

Only a few counts were recorded for this clonotype. This chain uses TRBV20-1 with TRBJ2-2; D is possibly TRBD1 or TRBD2 (5 bases each). CDR1 and CDR2 (germline): DFQATT, SNEGSKA (reference sequence). The CDR3 contains 13 residues. The V gene lost 6 bases and the J gene lost 8 bases, with 16 bases spanning the gap. CDR3: CSAKGPSLGELFF. In nucleotides, the CDR3 is TGCAGTGCGAAGGGACCGTCTTTGGGGGAGCTGTTTTTT.

The rearrangement joins TRBV7-6 to TRBJ2-3; no clear D gene. V was shortened by 5 bases and J by 6 bases, with 9 bases between the two germline ends. The germline V gene has CDR1 SGHVS and CDR2 FNYEAQ. CDR3 length: 12 residues. CDR3 sequence (DNA): TGTGCCAGCAGCCGGCCCGGGGATACGCAGTATTTT. Translated, it gives CASSRPGDTQYF. The whole variable domain, remainder taken from reference TRBV7-6 and TRBJ2-3, is GAGVSQSPRYKVTKRGQDVALRCDPISGHVSLYWYRQALGQGPEFLTYFNYEAQQDKSGLPNDRFSAERPEGSISTLTIQRTEQRDSAMYRCASSRPGDTQYFGPGTRLTVL.

V and J are TRBV7-2 and TRBJ2-3; no definite D call. The CDR3 totals 14 residues. In germline, CDR1 is SGHTA, CDR2 FQGNSA. V lost 1 base, J lost 2 bases, and 7 bases lay in between. The CDR3 is CASSLGQPTDTQYF. CDR3 coding DNA: TGTGCCAGCAGCTTAGGGCAGCCCACAGATACGCAGTATTTT.

This clonotype turned up a few times. V usage is TRBV18 and J usage is TRBJ2-1; D may be TRBD1 (6 bases). V lost 3 bases and J lost 3, with 12 bases in between. This CDR3 has 15 residues. Germline-derived CDR1 and CDR2 are KGHSH and LQKENI. In nucleotides, the CDR3 is TGTGCCAGCTCACCGGACAGAACACGCTACAATGAGCAGTTCTTC. Its translation is CASSPDRTRYNEQFF.

This clonotype was seen many times. This sequence joins TRBV20-1 and TRBJ1-1; 8 bases match TRBD1. Per germline, CDR1 DFQATT and CDR2 SNEGSKA (reference sequence). V shed 5 bases, J shed 5 bases, and the junction held 7 bases outside the gene matches. The CDR3 extends over 13 amino acids. The CDR3 nucleotides are TGCAGTGCTTCCCCAGGGGACAGGACTGAAGCTTTCTTT. It specifies CSASPGDRTEAFF.

The chain combines TRBV20-1 with TRBJ1-6; D ambiguous. Trimming left V 6 bases short and J 3 bases short, with 15 bases between. This CDR3 is built from 15 residues. Looked up from germline, CDR1 is DFQATT and CDR2 is SNEGSKA (reference sequence). The CDR3 here is CSALMGRSYNSPLHF. CDR3 in DNA: TGCAGTGCACTGATGGGCAGGAGCTATAATTCACCCCTCCACTTT.

This clonotype was seen only a few times. The rearrangement joins TRBV20-1 to TRBJ1-2; D gene uncertain. The germline CDR1 and CDR2 sequences are DFQATT and SNEGSKA (reference sequence). Trimming took off 3 bases at V and 8 bases at J, with 13 bases between the two ends. This CDR3 comprises 12 residues. The CDR3: CSASTRGGGYTF. The CDR3 nucleotides are TGCAGTGCTAGTACACGCGGTGGGGGCTACACCTTC.

This clonotype was seen repeatedly, ten times or more. The chain is built from TRBV5-5 and TRBJ1-5, with D unresolved. The CDR3 consists of 13 residues. The V gene's germline CDR1 is SGHKS and CDR2 YYEKEE (reference sequence). Trimming took off 5 bases at V and 3 bases at J, with 9 bases between the two ends. In nucleotides, the CDR3 is TGTGCCAGCAGGGAGGATCTCAATCAGCCCCAGCATTTT. Translation gives CASREDLNQPQHF.

This clonotype was counted ten times or more. The chain is built from TRBV29-1 and TRBJ2-1, with a tentative D call TRBD2 (5 bases). Deletions cut 4 bases from V and 0 bases from J, with 7 bases between. The CDR3 has 13 residues. CDR1 and CDR2 from the germline V gene are SQVTM and ANQGSEA. The CDR3 nucleotides are TGCAGCGTTGGGGAGAGCTCCTACAATGAGCAGTTCTTC. This translates into CSVGESSYNEQFF.